This entry lists 5 T cell receptor beta chains sequenced from one sample in a study of T-cell reconstitution after alpha-beta-depleted transplantation in children. The TCRbeta library incorporated unique molecular identifiers. TCRdb fed the PCR reads into MiXCR, producing one record per CDR3 protein. The sample has more than 15,000 distinct CDR3 sequences, under 6.5% seen once. This sample comprised PBMCs, obtained before TCRalphabeta/CD19-depleted stem cell transplant. The receptors here all came from a boy aged 5 to 17 with acute lymphoblastic leukemia, due to receive a stem cell transplant.

This clonotype appeared many times. The J gene is TRBJ2-2, the V gene TRBV5-1, with 7 bases that match TRBD1. The CDR3 length is 14 residues. Germline V CDR1 and CDR2: SGHRS, YFSETQ. V gave up 9 bases and J gave up 6 bases; unmatched junction bases: 11. The CDR3 DNA sequence: TGCGCCACCTCGACAGGGACGCATTCCGGGGAGCTGTTTTTT. It specifies CATSTGTHSGELFF.

The chain joins TRBV15 to TRBJ2-7; D ambiguous. The ends were cut back, 10 bases at V and 2 bases at J, with 12 bases in the middle. This CDR3 has 12 amino acids. CDR1 and CDR2 from the germline V gene are LNHNV and YYDKDF (reference sequence). In DNA, the CDR3 is TGTGCCATGGGCTCTGGGCCCTACGAGCAGTACTTC. This gives the protein CAMGSGPYEQYF.

This clonotype was recorded at least ten times. V gene TRBV7-9 combines with J gene TRBJ2-2; D is possibly TRBD1 (6 bases). Germline V gives CDR1 SEHNR, CDR2 FQNEAQ (reference sequence). This CDR3 region has 16 residues. V was pared by 5 bases and J by 0 bases, with 13 bases between. The CDR3 DNA reads as TGTGCCAGCAGCGACCAGGGGTCCCCGAACACCGGGGAGCTGTTTTTT. It codes for CASSDQGSPNTGELFF.

This clonotype showed up many times. The rearrangement uses TRBV27 and TRBJ1-5; maybe TRBD1 (5 bases). The V end lost 7 bases, the J end lost 3 bases, and 16 bases lay between the germline ends. The CDR3 sequence is 15 residues long. Looked up from germline, CDR1 is MNHEY and CDR2 is SMNVEV (reference sequence). CDR3 sequence: CASTPGAGSNQPQHF. Here the CDR3 DNA reads TGTGCCAGCACCCCCGGGGCAGGGTCCAATCAGCCCCAGCATTTT.

This clonotype was observed many times. This chain connects TRBV9 to TRBJ2-3; 9 nucleotides agree with TRBD2. CDR3 length: 16 amino acids. V lost 0 bases and J lost 1; bases outside the gene matches: 3. Germline CDR1 is SGDLS and CDR2 is YYNGEE. CDR3 protein: CASSVAAGGGTDTQYF. The CDR3 DNA reads as TGTGCCAGCAGCGTAGCGGCGGGAGGGGGCACAGATACGCAGTATTTT.